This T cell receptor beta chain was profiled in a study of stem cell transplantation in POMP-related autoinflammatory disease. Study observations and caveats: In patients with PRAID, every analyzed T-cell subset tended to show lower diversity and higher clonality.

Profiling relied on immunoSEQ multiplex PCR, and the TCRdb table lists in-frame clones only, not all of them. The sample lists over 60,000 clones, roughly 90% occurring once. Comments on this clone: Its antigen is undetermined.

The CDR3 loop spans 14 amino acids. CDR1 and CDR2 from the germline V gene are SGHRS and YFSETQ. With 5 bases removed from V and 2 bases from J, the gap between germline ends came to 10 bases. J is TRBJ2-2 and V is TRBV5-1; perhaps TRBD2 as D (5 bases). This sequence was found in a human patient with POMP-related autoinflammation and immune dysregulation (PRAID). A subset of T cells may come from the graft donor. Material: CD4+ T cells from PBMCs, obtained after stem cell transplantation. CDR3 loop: CASSRGINTGELFF. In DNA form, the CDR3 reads TGCGCCAGCAGTCGAGGGATCAACACCGGGGAGCTGTTTTTT.